These 32 T cell receptor beta chains came from one sample sequenced in a study of shared T cell receptors in the human thymus. The table came from immunoSEQ multiplex PCR; TCRdb's copy has only in-frame clones and leaves some out. The data show 55,000 to 80,000 clones, with roughly 96% seen just once and around 0.03% held by the top ten. Sequencing was performed on thymocytes. These receptor sequences come from a human donor.

V is TRBV4-2 and J is TRBJ1-4; 9 bases align to TRBD1. The germline V gene has CDR1 LGHNA and CDR2 YNFKEQ. V shed 3 bases, J shed 8 bases, and the junction held 7 bases outside the gene matches. This CDR3 is 15 amino acids long. CDR3 residues: CASSHEGQGREKLFF. DNA for the CDR3: TGTGCCAGCAGCCACGAAGGACAGGGGCGAGAAAAACTGTTTTTT.

The table lists this clone with a count of one. The J gene is TRBJ2-5, the V gene TRBV15; the match to TRBD2 covers 13 bases. Trimming removed 3 bases from V and 5 bases from J; junction bases left unmatched: 12. The CDR3 runs 18 residues. Germline loops: CDR1 LNHNV, CDR2 YYDKDF (reference sequence). The CDR3 protein is CATSRRGTSGAVSETQYF. CDR3 in DNA: TGTGCCACCAGCAGGAGGGGGACTAGCGGGGCCGTCTCGGAGACCCAGTACTTC.

The sample holds one count of this clone. This chain joins TRBV14 and TRBJ2-7, with 7 bases matching TRBD1. This CDR3 is built from 15 residues. Per the germline V gene, CDR1 is SGHDN and CDR2 is FVKESK. The V and J ends lost 2 bases and 3 bases, in that order; junction bases with no gene match: 7. For the CDR3, the DNA is TGTGCCAGCAGCCAATGGCGGACAGGATTCTACGAGCAGTACTTC. Amino acid sequence: CASSQWRTGFYEQYF.

This clone was seen a handful of times. V is TRBV6-1 and J is TRBJ2-5, with no clear D. CDR3 length: 15 residues. In germline, CDR1 is MNHNS, CDR2 SASEGT. Trimming stripped 6 bases from V and 3 bases from J, with 17 bases between. This CDR3 is CASSLDLELEETQYF. For the CDR3, the DNA is TGTGCCAGCAGCCTGGACCTAGAACTTGAAGAGACCCAGTACTTC.

V usage is TRBV12-5 and J usage is TRBJ2-2; 9 bases agree with TRBD1. The CDR3 runs 15 residues. J lost 7 bases, V lost 0 bases, and 3 bases had no gene match. The germline gives CDR1 LGHNT, CDR2 FRNRAP. The CDR3 is CASGLVQGAGGELFF. Written as DNA, the CDR3 is TGTGCTAGTGGTTTGGTACAGGGGGCGGGCGGGGAGCTGTTTTTT.

This chain connects TRBV7-7 to TRBJ2-5, with 10 positions matching TRBD1. V lost 6 bases to trimming and J lost 2 bases; unmatched junction nucleotides: 3. Germline assignment: CDR1 SSHAT and CDR2 FNYEAQ (reference sequence). The CDR3 length is 14 residues. For the CDR3, the DNA is TGTGCCAGCAGTACGGACAGGGGGCAAGAGACCCAGTACTTC. It yields the protein CASSTDRGQETQYF.

The chain combines TRBV7-2 with TRBJ2-5, with 11 bases that match TRBD1. The CDR3 contains 18 residues. V lost 5 bases, J lost 2 bases, and 13 bases stayed unmatched. The V gene's germline CDR1 is SGHTA and CDR2 FQGNSA. This CDR3 is CASSQKPTGDRGQETQYF. CDR3 DNA: TGTGCCAGCAGCCAGAAGCCCACAGGGGACAGGGGGCAAGAGACCCAGTACTTC.

The rearrangement links TRBV6-4 to TRBJ1-2; D is unresolved. Germline values: CDR1 MRHNA, CDR2 SNTAGT. The CDR3 spans 9 residues. The V and J ends lost 9 bases and 5 bases respectively, with 4 bases between them. CDR3 DNA: TGTGCCAGAGGATATGGCTACACCTTC. Its protein product is CARGYGYTF.

A word on this clone: This sample includes further DNA sequences coding for the same CDR3. The CDR3, as DNA: TGTGCCAGCAGTCCCAGGACGGATGTAGCCAAAAACATTCAGTACTTC. Translation gives CASSPRTDVAKNIQYF. The rearrangement uses TRBV27 and TRBJ2-4; D gene uncertain. The CDR3 extends over 16 amino acids. Trimming took off 5 bases at V and 0 bases at J, with 14 bases between the two ends. CDR1 and CDR2 (germline): MNHEY, SMNVEV (reference sequence).

The chain carries TRBV10-3 and TRBJ1-5, with TRBD1 identical over 8 bases. The CDR3 covers 14 residues. Germline V gene data show CDR1 as ENHRY and CDR2 as SYGVKD. Trimming removed 6 bases from V and 3 bases from J; junction bases left unmatched: 4. The chain's CDR3 is CAIRGQEINQPQHF. Here the CDR3 DNA reads TGTGCCATCAGGGGACAGGAGATCAATCAGCCCCAGCATTTT.

CDR3 in amino acids: CASSQFAHIADTQYF. CDR3 nucleotides: TGCGCCAGCAGCCAATTCGCCCACATTGCAGATACGCAGTATTTT. The chain carries TRBV4-3 and TRBJ2-3, with no clear D. Trimming cost V 2 bases and J 4 bases, with 13 bases left between them. CDR1 and CDR2 (germline): LGHNA, YSLEER. This CDR3 contains 15 residues.

The gene calls are TRBV9 and TRBJ2-1; 9 positions agree with TRBD1. The CDR3 covers 16 residues. The V and J ends lost 2 bases and 4 bases, in that order; junction bases with no gene match: 7. Germline V CDR1 and CDR2: SGDLS, YYNGEE. CDR3 nucleotide sequence: TGTGCCAGCAGCGTTGCGGACAGGGGACCTTACAATGAGCAGTTCTTC. Its translation: CASSVADRGPYNEQFF.

J is TRBJ2-1 and V is TRBV6-1, with 10 bases lining up with TRBD1. From germline, CDR1 is MNHNS and CDR2 SASEGT. The CDR3 loop spans 15 amino acids. The trim removed 6 bases at V and 7 bases at J, leaving 9 bases unmatched. CDR3 region: CASSRTGGLRNEQFF. Written as DNA, the CDR3 is TGTGCCAGCAGCCGGACAGGGGGTCTTCGTAATGAGCAGTTCTTC.

The V and J genes are TRBV10-2 and TRBJ2-2; 10 positions match TRBD2. The CDR3 runs to 14 residues. Unmatched junction bases numbered 5, after V lost 7 bases and J lost 6 bases. CDR1 and CDR2 (germline): WSHSY, SAAADI. This chain's CDR3 is CASNRTSGAGELFF. The DNA of the CDR3 is TGCGCCAGCAATCGGACTAGCGGCGCCGGGGAGCTGTTTTTT.

The chain has TRBV7-9 and TRBJ2-1, with 9 bases aligning to TRBD2. CDR3 size: 16 residues. With V trimmed by 0 bases and J by 4 bases, 4 bases remained unmatched. Germline assignment: CDR1 SEHNR and CDR2 FQNEAQ (reference sequence). The CDR3 loop reads CASSLAGRGGYNEQFF. CDR3 DNA: TGTGCCAGCAGCTTAGCAGGGCGGGGGGGATACAATGAGCAGTTCTTC.

This sequence joins TRBV29-1 and TRBJ2-3; maybe TRBD2 (7 bases). Germline-derived CDR1 and CDR2 are SQVTM and ANQGSEA. This CDR3 contains 14 residues. Trimming shortened V by 3 bases and J by 3 bases, and 13 bases separated the two germline ends. CDR3 loop: CSVDGGLETDTQYF. CDR3 sequence (DNA): TGCAGCGTTGACGGGGGGCTCGAGACAGATACGCAGTATTTT.

This rearrangement joins TRBV6-1 to TRBJ1-4, with unresolved D. The length of the CDR3 is 17 residues. In germline, CDR1 is MNHNS, CDR2 SASEGT. Between the trimmed V and J ends, which lost 4 bases and 4 bases, there was a span of 19 bases. The CDR3 DNA follows: TGTGCCAGCAGTGTCCGAGGTATTGACGGAGTTAATGAAAAACTGTTTTTT. Its translation is CASSVRGIDGVNEKLFF.

The chain uses TRBV6-5 and TRBJ2-2; no clear D. The CDR3 length is 13 residues. The germline V gene encodes CDR1 MNHEY and CDR2 SVGAGI. Trimming removed 5 bases at V and 7 bases at J, with 11 bases between. This CDR3 is CASSPRLDGELFF. CDR3 nucleotide sequence: TGTGCCAGCAGTCCCCGGTTGGACGGGGAGCTGTTTTTT.

The rearrangement links TRBV12-5 to TRBJ2-7; 7 nucleotides line up with TRBD1. J was trimmed by 3 bases and V by 5 bases; bases with no gene match: 10. Germline V gene lookup returns CDR1 LGHNT and CDR2 FRNRAP. The CDR3 consists of 15 residues. The CDR3 region has the DNA TGTGCTAGTGGTCCCGGAGACAGGGATCTCTACGAGCAGTACTTC. Translation: CASGPGDRDLYEQYF.

This rearrangement joins TRBV9 to TRBJ1-3; 10 nucleotides line up with TRBD1. CDR3 length equals 14 residues. With 0 bases clipped from V and 13 bases from J, the junction kept 7 bases outside the gene matches. Per the germline V gene, CDR1 is SGDLS and CDR2 is YYNGEE. The CDR3 sequence: CASSVETGGERIYF. CDR3 DNA: TGTGCCAGCAGCGTAGAGACAGGGGGCGAGCGAATATATTTT.

The V and J genes are TRBV9 and TRBJ2-7; tentative D call: TRBD2 (6 bases). Trimming left V 0 bases short and J 5 bases short, with 18 bases between. The germline gives CDR1 SGDLS, CDR2 YYNGEE. The CDR3 consists of 16 residues. The CDR3 region has the DNA TGTGCCAGCAGCGTAGCCTCGGCCACAGGAGGGAACGAGCAGTACTTC. Protein product: CASSVASATGGNEQYF.

V is TRBV5-1 and J is TRBJ2-1; the D gene could be TRBD1 or TRBD2 (5 bases each). This CDR3 is 17 amino acids long. Germline loops: CDR1 SGHRS, CDR2 YFSETQ. Trimming took 1 base from V and 0 from J, leaving 14 bases between them. CDR3 nucleotide sequence: TGCGCCAGCAGCTTGTTGGCCAGGGACCACTCCTACAATGAGCAGTTCTTC. As protein: CASSLLARDHSYNEQFF. Supplemented by reference TRBV5-1 and TRBJ2-1, the full variable domain reads KAGVTQTPRYLIKTRGQQVTLSCSPISGHRSVSWYQQTPGQGLQFLFEYFSETQRNKGNFPGRFSGRQFSNSRSEMNVSTLELGDSALYLCASSLLARDHSYNEQFFGPGTRLTVL.

The chain couples TRBV4-2 to TRBJ1-5; D not resolved. CDR3 length: 14 residues. Germline V gives CDR1 LGHNA, CDR2 YNFKEQ. V was clipped by 1 base and J by 4 bases, with 8 bases between them. CDR3 sequence reads: CASSQVTENQPQHF. The DNA for the CDR3 is TGTGCCAGCAGCCAAGTAACAGAAAATCAGCCCCAGCATTTT.

This clone was seen just once. V gene TRBV28 combines with J gene TRBJ2-7, with 9 bases aligning to TRBD1. V dropped 7 bases and J dropped 4; count of bases not matched to a gene: 14. The CDR3 sequence is 16 residues long. In germline, CDR1 is MDHEN, CDR2 SYDVKM. In DNA, the CDR3 is TGTGCCAGCATCCCCATCCGGACAGGGGTCGAATACGAGCAGTACTTC. It specifies CASIPIRTGVEYEQYF.

CDR3 amino acids: CASRPQRGVLKNIQYF. The CDR3 DNA reads TGTGCCAGCAGGCCCCAGCGGGGGGTCTTGAAAAACATTCAGTACTTC. J is TRBJ2-4 and V is TRBV7-9; 9 positions match TRBD2. V trimming: 6 bases; J trimming: 4 bases; junction bases outside the gene matches: 10. Germline CDR1 SEHNR, CDR2 FQNEAQ (reference sequence). The CDR3 totals 16 residues.

V gene TRBV5-3 combines with J gene TRBJ1-4; D is unresolved. TRBV5-3 falls under the ORF class, with uncertain function. Trimming left V 4 bases short and J 10 bases short, with 23 bases between. The CDR3 is made up of 16 amino acids. Here the CDR3 reads CARSLPTYLLGPKLFF. The CDR3 DNA reads as TGTGCCAGAAGCCTGCCAACCTACCTCTTAGGGCCAAAACTGTTTTTT.

The CDR3 is CASSLKGNTEAFF. CDR3 coding DNA: TGCGCCAGCAGCTTGAAAGGAAACACTGAAGCTTTCTTT. The V and J genes are TRBV5-1 and TRBJ1-1, with unresolved D. The CDR3 loop spans 13 amino acids. Trimming cost V 1 base and J 2 bases, with 6 bases left between them. Germline V lookup: CDR1 SGHRS, CDR2 YFSETQ.

The chain carries TRBV7-9 and TRBJ2-3; the match to TRBD1 covers 10 bases. The CDR3 spans 16 residues. Germline values: CDR1 SEHNR, CDR2 FQNEAQ (reference sequence). V trimming: 0 bases; J trimming: 4 bases; junction bases outside the gene matches: 4. The CDR3 nucleotides are TGTGCCAGCAGCTTAGCCCGGGACAGGGGATCAGATACGCAGTATTTT. Its translation is CASSLARDRGSDTQYF.

J is TRBJ1-1 and V is TRBV14, with no clear D. The V and J ends lost 3 bases and 1 base respectively, with 9 bases between them. The germline CDR1 and CDR2 sequences are SGHDN and FVKESK. The CDR3 runs 14 residues. The CDR3 nucleotides are TGTGCCAGCAGCCACCCCGGACCGAACACTGAAGCTTTCTTT. It translates to CASSHPGPNTEAFF.

This chain joins TRBV7-2 and TRBJ1-4; D unclear. Germline CDR1 reads SGHTA; CDR2 reads FQGNSA. The CDR3 runs 15 residues. V was clipped by 4 bases and J by 13 bases, with 22 bases between them. CDR3 amino acids: CASSSLQNFPKRLFF. CDR3 sequence (DNA): TGTGCCAGCAGCTCTCTTCAAAATTTCCCTAAAAGACTGTTTTTT.

The table lists this clone with a count of one. The chain employs TRBV4-3 and TRBJ1-3; 12 bases align to TRBD1. CDR3 length equals 21 residues. CDR1 and CDR2 (germline): LGHNA, YSLEER. The trim removed 0 bases at V and 2 bases at J, leaving 14 bases unmatched. CDR3 DNA: TGCGCCAGCAGCCAAGATCCGGGACAGGGGGCAGAGAACAGGACTGGAAACACCATATATTTT. Residues: CASSQDPGQGAENRTGNTIYF.

This chain uses TRBV5-1 with TRBJ2-3; 11 bases agree with TRBD2. The J segment lost 5 bases and the V segment lost 1 base, leaving 12 bases of the junction unmatched. Per the germline V gene, CDR1 is SGHRS and CDR2 is YFSETQ. The CDR3 totals 18 residues. The CDR3 nucleotides are TGCGCCAGCAGCTTGAAAGGGCTAGCGGGGGGTATTTTAGATACGCAGTATTTT. It codes for CASSLKGLAGGILDTQYF.